This T cell receptor beta chain stems from a study of shared clonotypes between healthy human individuals (dated by TCRdb to between 2020 and 2021). Some background on the complete study: A couple of women and a few men aged 18 to 49 years were included in the cohort. To estimate repertoire size and how much clonotypes are shared between individuals, the study performed deep sequencing of blood TCR repertoires from 4 to 6 healthy adults. Per donor, leukapheresis produced somewhere between about 0.85 and 10 billion PBMCs. To increase sequencing depth and limit assay-specific biases, TCR repertoire library preparation and sequencing were carried out by different laboratories using diverse techniques.

The donors were healthy, HIV-negative adults with no recently reported acute infections or vaccinations. All donors were Caucasian adults living in Nashville, Tennessee, USA. In the unsorted samples, approximately 82 million PBMCs were counted, and genomic DNA was extracted using the QIAamp DNA Blood Mini kit. Blood was obtained by leukapheresis, after which PBMCs were separated by Ficoll-Histopaque density gradient centrifugation and cryopreserved in liquid nitrogen vapor phase. TCR CDR3 regions were amplified from genomic DNA by multiplex PCR using the deep immunoSEQ assay. Extracted genomic DNA from each cell subset was spread evenly across all wells of several immunoSEQ 96-well plates, with each plate serving as a replicate. For unsorted PBMC, each replicate PCR was loaded with roughly 330 ng genomic DNA, equivalent to tens of thousands of T cell genomes. Genomic DNA from unsorted PBMC was sequenced over ten immunoSEQ deep assay plates. Purified libraries were measured with a Qubit 3.0 fluorometer, size-checked on a Bioanalyzer 2100, and measured again with the KAPA Library Quantification kit. A separate single-read 150-cycle Illumina NextSeq 550 flow cell was used to sequence each immunoSEQ 96-well plate. The source study handled its data this way. Because the immunoSEQ output held only junctional sequences and lacked quality scores, the filtering could not match the filtering applied to full-length reads. Sequences were annotated with PyIR, a Python wrapper for IgBLAST v1.9, using IMGT germline references to assign V/J genes and CDR3. Reads were filtered out if the reads had weak V/J assignments (E-value above 1e-6), no CDR3, stop codons, out-of-frame junctions, or ambiguous translated residues. V3J clonotypes were defined as sequences sharing an identical inferred V gene, J gene, and CDR3 amino acid sequence. The percentage overlap between two repertoires was calculated by dividing the number of shared unique clonotypes by the size of the smaller repertoire. Three approaches were used to assess repertoire richness: RTK rarefaction, the Chao1 estimator, and Recon v2.1 estimates of unobserved clonotypes. TCRdb retrieved this table from immuneACCESS and kept in-frame rearrangements only. Not all clones are present; in checked studies, unresolved V genes account for under half, and no reason is known for the remainder. The V and J calls and clone size were taken over from that table, and D and trimming were inferred from the DNA. In this sample the table shows 75,000 to 100,000 clones, less than 50% of which occur a single time. The top ten hold over 13% of the sample.

Reading the germline V gene gives CDR1 SGHVS and CDR2 FQNEAQ. From its cysteine to its phenylalanine, the CDR3 spans 13 amino acids. Only the CDR3 DNA is retained, 39 bases long and in frame from the first base. Trimming takes 4 bases from V and 2 bases from J, and the germline ends sit 9 bases apart. The study at large found these results: The small number of donors limited the genetic and exposure-history diversity represented. Pairwise subsampling led to the expectation that sequencing depth would affect the degree of clonotype sharing among donors. Sampling was limited to blood, and TCR repertoires in tissue likely differ from TCR repertoires in blood.

For this clone: Its antigen is still unknown. Per-base quality was not reported, and no clone a single base away is much larger than it.

The TCR sequence derives from a woman in her forties in good health. Some clones in this sample may be carry-over from other donors' samples. This receptor chain uses TRBV7-8 and TRBJ2-7, with the D segment identity uncertain. Specimen: PBMCs. The nucleotide sequence reads as follows: TGTGCCAGCAGCTCCCGAGGACCCTACGAGCAGTACTTC. Its translation is CASSSRGPYEQYF. The reference TRBV7-8 and TRBJ2-7 proteins fill in what lies around the CDR3, so the full variable domain reads GAGVSQSPRYKVAKRGQDVALRCDPISGHVSLFWYQQALGQGPEFLTYFQNEAQLDKSGLPSDRFFAERPEGSVSTLKIQRTQQEDSAVYLCASSSRGPYEQYFGPGTRLTVT.